These T cell receptor beta chains were read from a single sample in a study of blood T cell repertoires in COVID-19. Generated by immunoSEQ multiplex PCR, the TCRdb table keeps only in-frame clones and is missing some. The sample records almost 95,000 clones, around 81% being singletons. What was sequenced was peripheral blood. The receptors originated from a man aged 60 to 69 with acute or convalescent COVID-19. CDR3s include the opening cysteine and the closing phenylalanine or tryptophan. A D gene is named only where the DNA matches it firmly. The size of a clone is reported for some rows only, either as once, few or many, or as a class for expanded clones.

j_call	d_call	v_call	clone_size	cdr3_aa	cdr3_nt
TRBJ2-1	TRBD2	TRBV9	-	CASSVSGGANNEQFF	TGTGCCAGCAGCGTCAGCGGGGGGGCCAACAATGAGCAGTTCTTC
TRBJ1-4	-	TRBV29-1	-	CSVEDLGGTNEKLFF	TGCAGCGTTGAAGATCTAGGAGGAACTAATGAAAAACTGTTTTTT
TRBJ2-1	-	TRBV9	-	CASSGQIYNEQFF	TGTGCCAGCAGCGGACAGATCTACAATGAGCAGTTCTTC
TRBJ1-5	TRBD1	TRBV30	-	CAWSGQGYQPQHF	TGTGCCTGGAGTGGACAGGGATATCAGCCCCAGCATTTT
TRBJ1-4	TRBD1	TRBV10-3	-	CAIRQGGGEKLFF	TGTGCCATCCGACAGGGGGGCGGTGAAAAACTGTTTTTT
TRBJ2-1	-	TRBV6-6	-	CASSPGRGEQFF	TGTGCCAGCAGCCCAGGGCGGGGTGAGCAGTTCTTC
TRBJ2-3	-	TRBV3-1/TRBV3-2	-	CASSQNGVGTDTQYF	TGTGCCAGCAGCCAAAACGGGGTGGGCACAGATACGCAGTATTTT
TRBJ2-2	-	TRBV2	-	CASSGSRTAGELFF	TGTGCCAGCAGTGGATCCAGGACAGCCGGGGAGCTGTTTTTT
TRBJ1-1	-	TRBV5-5	few	CASSLVGALNTEAFF	TGTGCCAGCAGCTTGGTTGGAGCGTTGAACACTGAAGCTTTCTTT
TRBJ2-7	-	TRBV30	-	CAWGGGTPGRYF	-
TRBJ2-7	-	TRBV27	-	CASSFFLGGGYEQYF	TGTGCCAGCAGTTTTTTCTTGGGAGGGGGGTACGAGCAGTACTTC
TRBJ1-2	TRBD1	TRBV2	-	CASTLTGNRNYGYTF	TGTGCCAGCACTTTGACAGGGAATAGGAACTATGGCTACACCTTC
TRBJ1-2	-	TRBV7-2	-	CASSLMLDGGNYGYTF	TGTGCCAGCAGCTTAATGTTGGACGGGGGGAACTATGGCTACACCTTC
TRBJ2-3	-	TRBV5-1	-	CASSLLIERGTDTQYF	TGCGCCAGCAGCTTGTTGATCGAGCGGGGCACAGATACGCAGTATTTT
TRBJ1-2	-	TRBV19	-	CASSVDFQNYGYTF	TGTGCCAGTAGTGTGGACTTTCAGAACTATGGCTACACCTTC
TRBJ1-1	-	TRBV6-2/TRBV6-3	-	CASSYSIGLGAFF	TGTGCCAGCAGTTACTCGATAGGACTAGGGGCTTTCTTT
TRBJ2-2	TRBD1	TRBV6-6	-	CASSYYRGGTGELFF	TGTGCCAGCAGCTATTACAGGGGCGGTACCGGGGAGCTGTTTTTT
TRBJ2-5	-	TRBV4-1	-	CASSQVGSSKKEETQYF	TGCGCCAGCAGCCAAGTCGGGTCCAGTAAGAAAGAAGAGACCCAGTACTTC
TRBJ1-3	-	TRBV5-1	-	CASSLYGGNTIYF	TGCGCCAGCAGCTTGTACGGTGGAAACACCATATATTTT
TRBJ1-1	-	TRBV18	-	CASSPAPGANTEAFF	TGTGCCAGCTCACCAGCTCCAGGCGCGAACACTGAAGCTTTCTTT
TRBJ1-1	TRBD1	TRBV28	-	CASRSGTGEGIF	TGTGCCAGCAGGTCCGGGACAGGGGAAGGGATCTTT
TRBJ2-5	-	TRBV7-3	-	CASSLGGGGGETQYF	TGTGCCAGCAGCCTTGGGGGCGGAGGAGGAGAGACCCAGTACTTC
TRBJ2-2	TRBD2	TRBV5-5	-	CASSYLAGGPTGELFF	TGTGCCAGCAGCTATCTAGCGGGGGGGCCCACCGGGGAGCTGTTTTTT
TRBJ1-2	TRBD1	TRBV7-8	-	CASSLLRTGGAGYTF	TGTGCCAGCAGCTTGTTACGAACAGGGGGCGCAGGCTACACCTTC
TRBJ1-2	TRBD1	TRBV5-1	-	CASSGDSEGYTF	TGCGCCAGCAGCGGGGACAGTGAAGGCTACACCTTC
TRBJ1-2	TRBD1	TRBV7-2	-	CASSLGGQGRAYGYTF	TGTGCCAGCAGCTTAGGTGGACAGGGGCGGGCCTATGGCTACACCTTC
TRBJ1-2	TRBD1	TRBV18	-	CASSPTGDYGYTF	TGTGCCAGCTCACCGACAGGGGACTATGGCTACACCTTC